A single sample gave rise to the 11 T cell receptor beta chains below, sequenced in a study of OX40 agonist ivuxolimab in advanced cancers. Sequenced by immunoSEQ multiplex PCR; TCRdb stores in-frame clones only, minus some. The data show fewer than 70,000 clones, around 80% seen once. The material was CD4+ or CD8+ T cells sorted from blood, obtained in a trial of the OX40 agonist ivuxolimab. These receptors came from an adult with an advanced solid tumor such as melanoma, head and neck, liver or kidney cancer.

This clone came up a few times. The rearrangement uses TRBV28 and TRBJ1-2, with a weak D call TRBD1 (5 bases). Germline-derived CDR1 and CDR2 are MDHEN and SYDVKM. This CDR3 region has 13 residues. The V and J ends lost 6 bases and 5 bases respectively, with 13 bases between them. The CDR3 DNA reads as TGTGCCAGCAGACCGGGGGAACAATATGGCTACACCTTC. Its translation is CASRPGEQYGYTF.

The count of this clone is one. The rearrangement joins TRBV7-8 to TRBJ2-1, with D possibly matching TRBD1 (6 bases). Trimming cost V 5 bases and J 9 bases, with 8 bases left between them. The CDR3 is made up of 11 amino acids. The germline CDR1 and CDR2 sequences are SGHVS and FQNEAQ. The CDR3 protein is CASSNRVEQFF. CDR3 nucleotides: TGTGCCAGCAGCAACAGGGTTGAGCAGTTCTTC. The full variable domain, with the rest looked up from reference TRBV7-8 and TRBJ2-1, is GAGVSQSPRYKVAKRGQDVALRCDPISGHVSLFWYQQALGQGPEFLTYFQNEAQLDKSGLPSDRFFAERPEGSVSTLKIQRTQQEDSAVYLCASSNRVEQFFGPGTRLTVL.

In this sample, this clone turned up a few times. The chain recombines TRBV14 with TRBJ2-7, with TRBD2 matching over 8 bases. CDR1 and CDR2 (germline): SGHDN, FVKESK. Unmatched junction bases numbered 7, after V lost 0 bases and J lost 0 bases. CDR3 length: 17 residues. DNA for the CDR3: TGTGCCAGCAGCCAAGATGTCCTAGCGGGCTACTCCTACGAGCAGTACTTC. This gives the protein CASSQDVLAGYSYEQYF.

The chain employs TRBV6-6 and TRBJ1-1, with D unclear. The CDR3 extends over 14 amino acids. Germline CDR1 reads MNHNY; CDR2 reads SVGAGI (reference sequence). The V end was cut by 2 bases, the J end by 5 bases, with 12 bases between. CDR3 bases: TGTGCCAGCAGTTACGGACGACCAGGTACTGAAGCTTTCTTT. This sequence encodes CASSYGRPGTEAFF.

The chain uses TRBV28 and TRBJ2-3, with D unresolved. V lost 2 bases to trimming and J lost 0 bases, with 9 bases between them. Germline V CDR1 and CDR2: MDHEN, SYDVKM. The CDR3 consists of 15 residues. This CDR3 is CASSLKGWSTDTQYF. Written as DNA, the CDR3 is TGTGCCAGCAGTTTAAAGGGATGGAGCACAGATACGCAGTATTTT. The full variable domain, its missing parts supplied by reference TRBV28 and TRBJ2-3, is DVKVTQSSRYLVKRTGEKVFLECVQDMDHENMFWYRQDPGLGLRLIYFSYDVKMKEKGDIPEGYSVSREKKERFSLILESASTNQTSMYLCASSLKGWSTDTQYFGPGTRLTVL.

CDR3 nucleotides: TGTGCCAGCAGTGAACGTCCGACCTCGGGGGAGCAGTACTTC. It specifies CASSERPTSGEQYF. The rearrangement uses TRBV2 and TRBJ2-7, with a tentative D call TRBD2 (5 bases). The CDR3 totals 14 residues. Germline V CDR1 and CDR2: SNHLY, FYNNEI. The ends were cut back, 2 bases at V and 7 bases at J, with 15 bases in the middle.

The V gene is TRBV28, the J gene TRBJ2-5; D possibly corresponds to TRBD1 (5 bases). CDR1 and CDR2 from the germline V gene are MDHEN and SYDVKM. CDR3 length: 17 amino acids. V was shortened by 6 bases and J by 5 bases, with 25 bases between the two germline ends. CDR3 DNA sequence: TGTGCCAGCAGCCCGGGTGGGGCGGCAGGGCGGTTGGAGACCCAGTACTTC. Translated, it gives CASSPGGAAGRLETQYF.

The CDR3 DNA sequence: TGTGCCAGCAGTTCTCCGGCCAGGGGGAAGACCCAGTACTTC. This gives the protein CASSSPARGKTQYF. The chain recombines TRBV27 with TRBJ2-5, with TRBD1 matching 7 bases. Losses at the gene ends were 4 bases for V and 6 bases for J; bases not matched to a gene: 8. Germline loops: CDR1 MNHEY, CDR2 SMNVEV (reference sequence). This CDR3 contains 14 residues.

The chain couples TRBV28 to TRBJ2-7; the D gene could be TRBD1 or TRBD2 (5 bases each). Trimming cost V 4 bases and J 7 bases, with 11 bases left between them. Germline V CDR1 and CDR2: MDHEN, SYDVKM. CDR3 length: 12 amino acids. Here the CDR3 DNA reads TGTGCCAGCAGTTCGGGGCTAGGGGAGCAGTACTTC. As protein: CASSSGLGEQYF.

This chain joins TRBV20-1 and TRBJ2-7; no clear D. This CDR3 has 10 residues. The germline V gene encodes CDR1 DFQATT and CDR2 SNEGSKA (reference sequence). V lost 3 bases, J lost 4 bases, and 4 bases lay in between. CDR3 protein: CSARGYEQYF. Here the CDR3 DNA reads TGCAGTGCTAGGGGTTACGAGCAGTACTTC.

The chain is built from TRBV10-2 and TRBJ2-1; 11 bases align to TRBD2. CDR3 length: 16 amino acids. Trimming removed 6 bases from V and 7 bases from J; junction bases left unmatched: 11. Germline loops: CDR1 WSHSY, CDR2 SAAADI. DNA for the CDR3: TGCGCCAGCAGGCTACTAGCGGGAGCCGGCGGGAATGAGCAGTTCTTC. It specifies CASRLLAGAGGNEQFF.